A single sample is the source of the 28 T cell receptor beta chains below, sequenced in a study of blood T cell repertoires in COVID-19. Sequencing was performed with immunoSEQ multiplex PCR; in TCRdb, only in-frame clones are kept and a portion is missing. The sample shows 150,000 or so clones, 85% to 90% of them seen only once. Specimen: peripheral blood. These receptors all come from a man aged 18 to 30 with COVID-19, enrolled during active disease.

In its sample, this clone was seen a few times. V usage is TRBV6-2 or TRBV6-3 and J usage is TRBJ2-7, with TRBD2 identical over 9 bases. V lost 4 bases to trimming and J lost 6 bases; unmatched junction nucleotides: 16. Germline V gives CDR1 MNHEY, CDR2 SVGEGT. The CDR3 loop spans 17 amino acids. CDR3 nucleotide sequence: TGTGCCAGCAGTTCCGGGCCCCTCTTAGCGGGAGTGCTCGAGCAGTACTTC. This sequence encodes CASSSGPLLAGVLEQYF.

This chain connects TRBV27 to TRBJ2-2, with D unclear. The CDR3 has 16 residues. CDR1 and CDR2 (germline): MNHEY, SMNVEV (reference sequence). Between the trimmed V and J ends, which lost 6 bases and 7 bases, there was a span of 21 bases. This CDR3 reads CASRDDTWFTYGELFF. The CDR3, as DNA: TGTGCCAGCAGGGATGACACATGGTTTACCTACGGGGAGCTGTTTTTT.

This rearrangement joins TRBV19 to TRBJ2-7; tentative D call: TRBD2 (5 bases). Germline CDR1 LNHDA, CDR2 SQIVND (reference sequence). V lost 5 bases and J lost 0, with 11 bases in between. The CDR3 runs to 14 residues. CDR3 sequence: CASSLLGRSYEQYF. DNA for the CDR3: TGTGCCAGTAGTCTACTAGGTCGCTCCTACGAGCAGTACTTC.

For the CDR3, the DNA is TGTGCCAGCAGTTTCCGTAGCGGGGCTTACTACGAGCAGTACTTC. As protein: CASSFRSGAYYEQYF. This chain uses TRBV6-5 with TRBJ2-7; 8 bases line up with TRBD2. The CDR3 sequence is 15 residues long. The trim removed 4 bases at V and 3 bases at J, leaving 8 bases unmatched. Germline CDR1 and CDR2: MNHEY and SVGAGI.

V gene TRBV14 combines with J gene TRBJ1-2; D gene unclear. V lost 0 bases, J lost 8 bases, and 13 bases lay in between. Germline lookup yields CDR1 SGHDN and CDR2 FVKESK. The CDR3 extends over 14 amino acids. Here the CDR3 reads CASSQDLVIEGYTF. The CDR3 bases are TGTGCCAGCAGCCAAGATTTGGTTATCGAGGGCTACACCTTC.

Note on this clone: The sample has other DNA sequences that encode this CDR3 too. The genes are TRBV7-2 and TRBJ2-7; 8 nucleotides agree with TRBD2. CDR1 SGHTA and CDR2 FQGNSA come from the germline V gene. The CDR3 extends over 14 amino acids. With 3 bases clipped from V and 2 bases from J, the junction kept 3 bases outside the gene matches. The CDR3: CASSLVAGTYEQYF. The CDR3 coding sequence is TGTGCCAGCAGCTTGGTAGCGGGAACCTACGAGCAGTACTTC.

Here the CDR3 DNA reads TGTGCCAGCAGCGTAGAAGCGGGAGGGCCGTGGGAGCAGTACTTC. Amino acid sequence: CASSVEAGGPWEQYF. The chain is built from TRBV9 and TRBJ2-7; TRBD2 aligns across 10 bases. The CDR3 consists of 15 residues. The germline V gene encodes CDR1 SGDLS and CDR2 YYNGEE. With V trimmed by 0 bases and J by 7 bases, 7 bases remained unmatched. Using reference TRBV9 and TRBJ2-7 for the parts outside the CDR3, the full variable domain is DSGVTQTPKHLITATGQRVTLRCSPRSGDLSVYWYQQSLDQGLQFLIQYYNGEERAKGNILERFSAQQFPDLHSELNLSSLELGDSALYFCASSVEAGGPWEQYFGPGTRLTVT.

The V call is TRBV5-4, the J call TRBJ2-3; 9 nucleotides align to TRBD2. CDR3 length: 18 residues. Trimming took 0 bases from V and 1 from J; bases not matched to a gene: 9. Germline V gives CDR1 SGHNT, CDR2 YYREEE (reference sequence). The CDR3 here is CASSLGILAGERTDTQYF. For the CDR3, the DNA is TGTGCCAGCAGCTTGGGGATTTTAGCGGGAGAGCGCACAGATACGCAGTATTTT.

The chain carries TRBV4-1 and TRBJ2-3, with 9 bases that match TRBD2. Germline loops: CDR1 MGHRA, CDR2 YSYEKL. The length of the CDR3 is 17 residues. The V segment lost 0 bases and the J segment 0 bases; nucleotides outside the gene matches: 4. The CDR3 DNA reads TGCGCCAGCAGCCAAGAGCGGCTAGCGGGAAGCACAGATACGCAGTATTTT. Protein sequence: CASSQERLAGSTDTQYF.

The V gene is TRBV5-5, the J gene TRBJ2-7; 9 bases are shared with TRBD2. Per the germline V gene, CDR1 is SGHKS and CDR2 is YYEKEE (reference sequence). The CDR3 is 17 residues long. J gave up 1 base and V 1 base, and 9 bases lay outside the gene matches. As DNA, the CDR3 is TGTGCCAGCAGCTTGCGCCCTAGCGGGACACCATCCTACGAGCAGTACTTC. This gives the protein CASSLRPSGTPSYEQYF.

CDR3 loop: CASSKDRFEYTGELFF. The CDR3 DNA reads TGTGCCAGCAGTAAAGACAGGTTCGAATACACCGGGGAGCTGTTTTTT. The chain is built from TRBV6-2 or TRBV6-3 and TRBJ2-2, with a tentative D call TRBD1 (6 bases). CDR3 length: 16 amino acids. The germline V gene encodes CDR1 MNHEY and CDR2 SVGEGT. V was trimmed by 5 bases and J by 3 bases, leaving 16 bases between them.

J is TRBJ2-7 and V is TRBV6-4; TRBD1 agrees at 8 bases. The V gene's germline CDR1 is MRHNA and CDR2 SNTAGT. The CDR3 loop spans 19 amino acids. Germline trimming cut 7 bases from V and 0 bases from J; bases unmatched to any gene: 20. CDR3: CASIKLGQGCPSRSYEQYF. As DNA, the CDR3 is TGTGCCAGCATAAAACTCGGACAGGGATGCCCGAGTCGCTCCTACGAGCAGTACTTC.

The chain couples TRBV10-3 to TRBJ2-7; a possible D gene is TRBD1 (7 bases). This CDR3 is built from 14 residues. The V gene's germline CDR1 is ENHRY and CDR2 SYGVKD. The V gene lost 0 bases and the J gene lost 5 bases, with 11 bases spanning the gap. The chain's CDR3 is CAISESGGGHEQYF. CDR3 nucleotides: TGTGCCATCAGTGAGTCAGGAGGGGGCCACGAGCAGTACTTC.

The J gene is TRBJ2-7, the V gene TRBV4-2, with TRBD2 matching over 7 bases. Germline V gives CDR1 LGHNA, CDR2 YNFKEQ. The CDR3 length is 16 residues. The J segment lost 0 bases and the V segment lost 0 bases, leaving 5 bases of the junction unmatched. CDR3 in DNA: TGTGCCAGCAGCCAAGAAGGCGGGAGTGGCTCCTACGAGCAGTACTTC. Translation gives CASSQEGGSGSYEQYF.

The CDR3 region has the DNA TGTGCCATTAGGACTAGCGGGAGCTCCTACAATGAGCAGTTCTTC. It specifies CAIRTSGSSYNEQFF. The J gene is TRBJ2-1, the V gene TRBV10-3, with 13 nucleotides matching TRBD2. The V gene's germline CDR1 is ENHRY and CDR2 SYGVKD. Trimming cost V 9 bases and J 0 bases; bases outside gene matches: 2. This CDR3 contains 15 residues.

The chain joins TRBV28 to TRBJ2-5, with D perhaps TRBD2 (6 bases). The CDR3 totals 16 residues. The germline V gene has CDR1 MDHEN and CDR2 SYDVKM. V dropped 6 bases and J dropped 5 bases, with 22 bases sitting between them. The CDR3: CASRAPAFSGLETQYF. The DNA for the CDR3 is TGTGCCAGCAGAGCACCAGCCTTTAGCGGTTTGGAGACCCAGTACTTC.

The V and J genes are TRBV7-3 and TRBJ2-7; tentatively, D is TRBD2 (6 bases). V was pared by 2 bases and J by 5 bases, with 13 bases between. This CDR3 region has 14 residues. Germline V gives CDR1 SGHTA, CDR2 FQGTGA. As DNA, the CDR3 is TGTGCCAGCAGCTTAGGAGGGAGGATTAACGAGCAGTACTTC. The encoded protein is CASSLGGRINEQYF.

V and J are TRBV15 and TRBJ2-7, with TRBD2 matching 12 bases. CDR1 is LNHNV and CDR2 is YYDKDF in the germline V gene (reference sequence). Unmatched junction bases numbered 8, after V lost 0 bases and J lost 2 bases. The CDR3 covers 18 residues. The CDR3 protein is CATSRDARASGRAYEQYF. Here the CDR3 DNA reads TGTGCCACCAGCAGAGATGCCAGGGCTAGCGGGAGGGCCTACGAGCAGTACTTC.

This clone was seen just once. This chain uses TRBV30 with TRBJ2-5, with TRBD2 identical over 14 bases. CDR3 length equals 16 residues. Trimming removed 5 bases from V and 2 bases from J; junction bases left unmatched: 7. Germline V gives CDR1 GTSNPN, CDR2 SVGIG (reference sequence). CDR3 region: CAWDLGLAGVQETQYF. As DNA, the CDR3 is TGTGCCTGGGATTTGGGACTAGCGGGAGTACAAGAGACCCAGTACTTC.

The chain couples TRBV5-4 to TRBJ2-3; TRBD2 matches 7 bases. V was clipped by 4 bases and J by 5 bases; unmatched bases: 16. The CDR3 totals 17 residues. Looked up from germline, CDR1 is SGHNT and CDR2 is YYREEE (reference sequence). This chain's CDR3 is CASSLRRSLWEGDTQYF. CDR3 sequence (DNA): TGTGCCAGCAGCCTCCGCCGGTCTTTATGGGAGGGAGATACGCAGTATTTT.

This clone has just one count. V and J are TRBV19 and TRBJ2-2; TRBD1 agrees at 9 bases. There are 16 residues in the CDR3. V gave up 7 bases and J gave up 4 bases; unmatched junction bases: 10. Germline V gene data show CDR1 as LNHDA and CDR2 as SQIVND (reference sequence). The CDR3 is CASKPTGGEVTGELFF. The CDR3 DNA sequence: TGTGCCAGTAAACCAACAGGGGGCGAAGTCACCGGGGAGCTGTTTTTT. The complete variable domain, with remaining parts taken from reference TRBV19 and TRBJ2-2, reads DGGITQSPKYLFRKEGQNVTLSCEQNLNHDAMYWYRQDPGQGLRLIYYSQIVNDFQKGDIAEGYSVSREKKESFPLTVTSAQKNPTAFYLCASKPTGGEVTGELFFGEGSRLTVL.

CDR3 coding DNA: TGCGCCAGCAGCCCACAGGGACAGGCGAGGGTCATGAACACTGAAGCTTTCTTT. Its translation: CASSPQGQARVMNTEAFF. V is TRBV5-1 and J is TRBJ1-1; 8 positions match TRBD1. V lost 4 bases and J lost 0; bases outside the gene matches: 14. The V gene's germline CDR1 is SGHRS and CDR2 YFSETQ. The CDR3 totals 18 residues.

This clone appeared a few times. V gene TRBV28 combines with J gene TRBJ1-5; 10 positions match TRBD1. In germline, CDR1 is MDHEN, CDR2 SYDVKM. The CDR3 runs 15 residues. Trimming took 5 bases from V and 7 from J; bases not matched to a gene: 8. CDR3 DNA: TGTGCCAGCAGTGCACGTGGACAGGGGGGGCAGCCCCAGCATTTT. It is translated as CASSARGQGGQPQHF.

The chain is built from TRBV28 and TRBJ1-6; the match to TRBD1 covers 9 bases. J was trimmed by 9 bases and V by 2 bases; bases with no gene match: 11. CDR3 length: 17 amino acids. Germline values: CDR1 MDHEN, CDR2 SYDVKM. The CDR3 DNA sequence: TGTGCCAGCAGTTTAAGTCGGGACAGGGAGTTGCGTTCACCCCTCCACTTT. Translated, it gives CASSLSRDRELRSPLHF.

CDR3 DNA sequence: TGTGCCAGCAGCTTAGATGAAGACAGGGGCCCCTACAATGAGCAGTTCTTC. Protein: CASSLDEDRGPYNEQFF. The J gene is TRBJ2-1, the V gene TRBV11-2, with 8 bases aligning to TRBD1. The CDR3 is made up of 17 amino acids. Trimming at V came to 0 bases and at J to 2 bases, leaving 6 bases not matched to a gene. Per the germline V gene, CDR1 is SGHAT and CDR2 is FQNNGV.

The chain is built from TRBV6-2 or TRBV6-3 and TRBJ2-5, with D tentatively TRBD1 (5 bases). The V end lost 5 bases, the J end lost 0 bases, and 10 bases lay between the germline ends. The germline CDR1 and CDR2 sequences are MNHEY and SVGEGT. The CDR3 is 14 residues long. For the CDR3, the DNA is TGTGCCAGCAGTCCCCCAGGGTACCAAGAGACCCAGTACTTC. It yields the protein CASSPPGYQETQYF.

The chain couples TRBV5-1 to TRBJ2-1; a possible D gene is TRBD1 (6 bases). V lost 0 bases and J 6 bases, leaving 13 bases between the germline ends. CDR3 length: 15 residues. CDR1 is SGHRS, CDR2 YFSETQ, per germline. The CDR3 sequence: CASSLAGAYGNEQFF. CDR3 DNA sequence: TGCGCCAGCAGCTTGGCAGGGGCTTACGGCAATGAGCAGTTCTTC.

This clone was detected only once. V and J are TRBV6-4 and TRBJ1-1; possible D gene TRBD1, 6 bases. Germline CDR1 and CDR2: MRHNA and SNTAGT. Trimming cost V 3 bases and J 1 base, with 15 bases left between them. The CDR3 runs to 16 residues. The DNA of the CDR3 is TGTGCCAGCAGTGAAGACCCGACAGGAACGAACACTGAAGCTTTCTTT. This encodes CASSEDPTGTNTEAFF.